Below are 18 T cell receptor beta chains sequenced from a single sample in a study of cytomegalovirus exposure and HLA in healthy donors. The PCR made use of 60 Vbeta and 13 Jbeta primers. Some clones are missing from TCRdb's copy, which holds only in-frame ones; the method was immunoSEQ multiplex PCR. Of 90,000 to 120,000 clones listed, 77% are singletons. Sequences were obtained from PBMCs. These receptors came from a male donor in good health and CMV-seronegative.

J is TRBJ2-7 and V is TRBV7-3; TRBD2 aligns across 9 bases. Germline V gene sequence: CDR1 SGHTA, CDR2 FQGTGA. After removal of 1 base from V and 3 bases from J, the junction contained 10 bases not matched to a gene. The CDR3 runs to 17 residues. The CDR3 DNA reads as TGTGCCAGCAGCTTAAGGGGTAGCGGGAGTCCGATCTACGAGCAGTACTTC. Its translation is CASSLRGSGSPIYEQYF.

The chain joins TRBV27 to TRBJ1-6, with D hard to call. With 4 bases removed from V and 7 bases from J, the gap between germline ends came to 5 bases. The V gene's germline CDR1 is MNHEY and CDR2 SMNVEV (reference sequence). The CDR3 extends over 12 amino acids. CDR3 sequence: CASSWENSPLHF. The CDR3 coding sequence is TGTGCCAGCAGTTGGGAGAATTCACCCCTCCACTTT.

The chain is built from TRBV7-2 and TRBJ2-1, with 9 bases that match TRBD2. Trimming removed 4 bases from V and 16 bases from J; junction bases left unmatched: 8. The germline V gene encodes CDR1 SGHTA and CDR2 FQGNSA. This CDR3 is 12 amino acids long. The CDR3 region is CASSYQAGGGFF. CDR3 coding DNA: TGTGCCAGCAGCTATCAAGCGGGAGGAGGATTCTTC.

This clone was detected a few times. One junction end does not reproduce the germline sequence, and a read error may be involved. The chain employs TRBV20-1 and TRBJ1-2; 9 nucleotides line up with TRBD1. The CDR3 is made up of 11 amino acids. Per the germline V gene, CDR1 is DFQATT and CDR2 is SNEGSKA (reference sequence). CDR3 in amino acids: CSARGDRALAF. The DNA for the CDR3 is TGCAGTGCTAGAGGGGACAGGGCCTTGGCCTTC.

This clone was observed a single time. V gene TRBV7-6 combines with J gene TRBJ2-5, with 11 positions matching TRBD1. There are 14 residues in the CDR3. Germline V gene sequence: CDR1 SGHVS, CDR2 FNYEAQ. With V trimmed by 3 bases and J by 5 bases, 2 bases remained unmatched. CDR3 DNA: TGTGCCAGCAGCTTTGGACAGGGGGCTGAGACCCAGTACTTC. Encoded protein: CASSFGQGAETQYF.

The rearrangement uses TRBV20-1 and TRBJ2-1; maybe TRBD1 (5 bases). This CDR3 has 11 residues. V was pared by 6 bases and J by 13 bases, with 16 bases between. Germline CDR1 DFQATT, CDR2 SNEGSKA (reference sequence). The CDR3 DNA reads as TGCAGTGCCAGCCGCAGGGAATTCCAGTTCTTC. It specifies CSASRREFQFF.

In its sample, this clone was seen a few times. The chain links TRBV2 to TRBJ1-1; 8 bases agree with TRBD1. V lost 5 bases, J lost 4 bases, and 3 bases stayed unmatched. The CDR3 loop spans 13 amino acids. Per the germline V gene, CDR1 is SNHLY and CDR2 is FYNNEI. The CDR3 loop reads CASSPTGGTEAFF. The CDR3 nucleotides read TGTGCCAGCAGTCCAACAGGGGGCACTGAAGCTTTCTTT.

The CDR3 spells CASSLSGPYNEQFF. CDR3 nucleotide sequence: TGTGCCAGCAGTTTATCGGGTCCGTACAATGAGCAGTTCTTC. The rearrangement links TRBV28 to TRBJ2-1; D is undetermined. The length of the CDR3 is 14 residues. Trimming pared 1 base from V and 4 bases from J, leaving 8 bases between. Germline V CDR1 and CDR2: MDHEN, SYDVKM. Full variable domain (rest looked up from reference TRBV28 and TRBJ2-1): DVKVTQSSRYLVKRTGEKVFLECVQDMDHENMFWYRQDPGLGLRLIYFSYDVKMKEKGDIPEGYSVSREKKERFSLILESASTNQTSMYLCASSLSGPYNEQFFGPGTRLTVL.

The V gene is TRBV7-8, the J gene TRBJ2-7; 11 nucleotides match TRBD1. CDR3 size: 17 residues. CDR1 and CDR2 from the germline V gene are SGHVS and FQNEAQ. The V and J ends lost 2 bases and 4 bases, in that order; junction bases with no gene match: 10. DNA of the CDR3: TGTGCCAGCAGCTTAATACAAGGACAGGGGGCTTCGTACGAGCAGTACTTC. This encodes CASSLIQGQGASYEQYF.

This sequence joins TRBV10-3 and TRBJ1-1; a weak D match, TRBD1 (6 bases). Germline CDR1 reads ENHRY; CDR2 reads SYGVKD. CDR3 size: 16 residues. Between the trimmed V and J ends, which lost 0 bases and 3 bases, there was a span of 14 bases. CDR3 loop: CAISESITGRDTEAFF. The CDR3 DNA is TGTGCCATCAGTGAGTCAATTACAGGGAGGGACACTGAAGCTTTCTTT.

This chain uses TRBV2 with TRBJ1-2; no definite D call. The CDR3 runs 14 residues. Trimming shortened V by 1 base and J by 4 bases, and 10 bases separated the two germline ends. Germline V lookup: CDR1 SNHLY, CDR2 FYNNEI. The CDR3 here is CASSEGGGSYGYTF. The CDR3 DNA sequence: TGTGCCAGCAGTGAAGGTGGCGGTAGCTATGGCTACACCTTC.

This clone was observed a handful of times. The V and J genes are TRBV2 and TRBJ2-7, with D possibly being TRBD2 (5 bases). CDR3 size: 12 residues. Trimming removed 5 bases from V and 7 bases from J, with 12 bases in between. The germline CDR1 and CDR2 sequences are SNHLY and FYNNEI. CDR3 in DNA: TGTGCCAGCAGTTTACTAGTCGGTGAGCAGTACTTC. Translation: CASSLLVGEQYF.

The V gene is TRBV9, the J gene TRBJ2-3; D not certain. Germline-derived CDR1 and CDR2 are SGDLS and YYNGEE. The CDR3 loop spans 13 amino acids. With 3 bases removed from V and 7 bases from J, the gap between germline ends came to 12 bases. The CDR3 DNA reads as TGTGCCAGCAGCGCCCGACTGGAAAATACGCAGTATTTT. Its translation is CASSARLENTQYF.

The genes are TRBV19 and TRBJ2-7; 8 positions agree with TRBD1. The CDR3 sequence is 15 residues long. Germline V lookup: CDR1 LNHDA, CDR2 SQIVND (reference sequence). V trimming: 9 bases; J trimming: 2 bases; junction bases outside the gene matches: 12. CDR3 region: CASTQTGVGAYEQYF. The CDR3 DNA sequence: TGTGCCAGCACCCAGACAGGGGTTGGGGCCTACGAGCAGTACTTC.

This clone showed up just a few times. Here the CDR3 DNA reads TGCGCCAGCAGCCAAGCCCGCGACTATGAGCAGTTCTTC. Protein sequence: CASSQARDYEQFF. The rearrangement joins TRBV4-1 to TRBJ2-1; no definite D call. V lost 1 base and J 8 bases, leaving 9 bases between the germline ends. The V gene's germline CDR1 is MGHRA and CDR2 YSYEKL. CDR3 length: 13 residues.

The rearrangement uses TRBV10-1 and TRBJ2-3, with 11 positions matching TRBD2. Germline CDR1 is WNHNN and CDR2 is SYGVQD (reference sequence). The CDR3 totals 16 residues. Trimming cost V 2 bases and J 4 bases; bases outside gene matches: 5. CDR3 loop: CASSEGLAGWADTQYF. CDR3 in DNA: TGCGCCAGCAGTGAGGGACTAGCGGGCTGGGCAGATACGCAGTATTTT.

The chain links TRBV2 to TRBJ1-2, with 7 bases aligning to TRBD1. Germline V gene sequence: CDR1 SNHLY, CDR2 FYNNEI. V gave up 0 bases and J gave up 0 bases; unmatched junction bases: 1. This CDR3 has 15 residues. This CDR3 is CASSEADRANYGYTF. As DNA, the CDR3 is TGTGCCAGCAGTGAAGCAGACAGGGCTAACTATGGCTACACCTTC.

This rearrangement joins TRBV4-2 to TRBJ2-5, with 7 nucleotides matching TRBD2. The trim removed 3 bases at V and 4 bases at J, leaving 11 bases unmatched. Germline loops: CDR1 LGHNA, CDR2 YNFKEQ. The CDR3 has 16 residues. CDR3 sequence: CASSHPTREGRETQYF. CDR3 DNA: TGTGCCAGCAGCCACCCGACGAGGGAGGGCAGAGAGACCCAGTACTTC.